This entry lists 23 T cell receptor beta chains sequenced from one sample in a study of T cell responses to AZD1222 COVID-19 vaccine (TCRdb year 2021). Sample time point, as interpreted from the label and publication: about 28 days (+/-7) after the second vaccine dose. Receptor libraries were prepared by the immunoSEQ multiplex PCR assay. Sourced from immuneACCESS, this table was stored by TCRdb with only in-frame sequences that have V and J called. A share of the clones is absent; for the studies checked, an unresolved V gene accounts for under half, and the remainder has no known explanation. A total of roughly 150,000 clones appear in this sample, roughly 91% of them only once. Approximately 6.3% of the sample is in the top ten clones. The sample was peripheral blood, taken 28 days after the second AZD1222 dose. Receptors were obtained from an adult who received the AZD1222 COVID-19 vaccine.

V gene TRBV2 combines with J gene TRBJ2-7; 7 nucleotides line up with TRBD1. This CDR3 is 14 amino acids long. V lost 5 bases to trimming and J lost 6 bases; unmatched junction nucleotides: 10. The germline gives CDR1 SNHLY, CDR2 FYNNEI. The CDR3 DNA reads TGTGCCAGCAGTTACACCACAGGGGCCGGCGAGCAGTACTTC. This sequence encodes CASSYTTGAGEQYF.

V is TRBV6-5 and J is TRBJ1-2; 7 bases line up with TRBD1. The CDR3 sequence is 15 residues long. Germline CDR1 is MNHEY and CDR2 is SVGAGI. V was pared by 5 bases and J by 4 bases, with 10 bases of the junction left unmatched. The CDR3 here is CASSRDSRGSYGYTF. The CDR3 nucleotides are TGTGCCAGCAGTAGGGACAGCCGGGGCTCCTATGGCTACACCTTC.

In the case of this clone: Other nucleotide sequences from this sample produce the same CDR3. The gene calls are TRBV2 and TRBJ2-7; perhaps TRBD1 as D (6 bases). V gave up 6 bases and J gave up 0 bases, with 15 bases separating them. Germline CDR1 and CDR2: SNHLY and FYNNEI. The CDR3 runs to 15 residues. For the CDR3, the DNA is TGTGCCAGCAGGGCCCGGGACAAGAGCTCCTACGAGCAGTACTTC. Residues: CASRARDKSSYEQYF. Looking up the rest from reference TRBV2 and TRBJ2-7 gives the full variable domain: EPEVTQTPSHQVTQMGQEVILRCVPISNHLYFYWYRQILGQKVEFLVSFYNNEISEKSEIFDDQFSVERPDGSNFTLKIRSTKLEDSAMYFCASRARDKSSYEQYFGPGTRLTVT.

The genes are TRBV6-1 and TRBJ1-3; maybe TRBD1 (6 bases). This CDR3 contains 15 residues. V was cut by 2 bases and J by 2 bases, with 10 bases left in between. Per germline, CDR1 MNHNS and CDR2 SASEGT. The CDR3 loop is CASSELRGTGNTIYF. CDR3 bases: TGTGCCAGCAGTGAACTTAGGGGGACTGGAAACACCATATATTTT.

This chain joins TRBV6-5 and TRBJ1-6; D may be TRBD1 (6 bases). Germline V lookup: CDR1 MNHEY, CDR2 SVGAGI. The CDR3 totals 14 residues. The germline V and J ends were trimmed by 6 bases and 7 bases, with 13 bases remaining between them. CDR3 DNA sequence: TGTGCCAGCAGGGGAAGGACAGTCAATTCACCCCTCCACTTT. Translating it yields CASRGRTVNSPLHF.

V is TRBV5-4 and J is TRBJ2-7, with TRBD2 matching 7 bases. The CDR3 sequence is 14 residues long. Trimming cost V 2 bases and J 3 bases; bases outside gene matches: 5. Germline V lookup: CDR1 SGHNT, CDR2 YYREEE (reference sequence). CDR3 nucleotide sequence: TGTGCCAGCAGCTTTCAATCTAGCGGCTACGAGCAGTACTTC. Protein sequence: CASSFQSSGYEQYF.

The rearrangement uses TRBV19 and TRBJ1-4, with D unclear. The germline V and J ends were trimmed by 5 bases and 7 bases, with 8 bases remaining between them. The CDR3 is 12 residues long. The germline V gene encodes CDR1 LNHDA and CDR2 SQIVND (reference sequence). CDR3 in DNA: TGTGCCAGTAGTTTTAACGGTGAAAAACTGTTTTTT. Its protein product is CASSFNGEKLFF.

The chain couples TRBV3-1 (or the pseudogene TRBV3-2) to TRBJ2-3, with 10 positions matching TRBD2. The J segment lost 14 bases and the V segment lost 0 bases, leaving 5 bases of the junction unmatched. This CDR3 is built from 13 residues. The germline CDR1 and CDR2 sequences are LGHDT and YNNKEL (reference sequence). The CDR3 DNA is TGTGCCAGCAGCCAAGAGGGCCTAGCGGGGGTGTATTTT. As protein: CASSQEGLAGVYF.

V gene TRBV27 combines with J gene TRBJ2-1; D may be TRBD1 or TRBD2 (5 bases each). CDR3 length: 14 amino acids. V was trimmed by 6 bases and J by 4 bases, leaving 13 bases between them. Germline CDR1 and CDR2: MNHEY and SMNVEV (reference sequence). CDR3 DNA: TGTGCCAGCAGCATCGGGGCGGAGTACAATGAGCAGTTCTTC. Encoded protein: CASSIGAEYNEQFF.

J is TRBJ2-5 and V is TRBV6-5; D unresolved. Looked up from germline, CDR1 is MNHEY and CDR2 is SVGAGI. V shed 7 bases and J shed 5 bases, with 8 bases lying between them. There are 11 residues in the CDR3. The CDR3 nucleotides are TGTGCCAGCATGTTCATTGAGACCCAGTACTTC. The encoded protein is CASMFIETQYF.

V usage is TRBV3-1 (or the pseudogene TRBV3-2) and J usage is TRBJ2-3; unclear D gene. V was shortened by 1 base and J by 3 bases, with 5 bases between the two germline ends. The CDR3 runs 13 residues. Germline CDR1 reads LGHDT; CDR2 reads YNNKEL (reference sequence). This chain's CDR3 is CASSQVVTDTQYF. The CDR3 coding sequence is TGTGCCAGCAGCCAAGTTGTTACAGATACGCAGTATTTT.

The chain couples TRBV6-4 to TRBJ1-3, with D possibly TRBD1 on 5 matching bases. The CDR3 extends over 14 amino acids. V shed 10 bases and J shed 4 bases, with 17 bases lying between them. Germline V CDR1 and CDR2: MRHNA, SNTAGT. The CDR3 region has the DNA TGTGCCATCCCCCCCCGGGGCGCGGGAAACACCATATATTTT. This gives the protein CAIPPRGAGNTIYF.

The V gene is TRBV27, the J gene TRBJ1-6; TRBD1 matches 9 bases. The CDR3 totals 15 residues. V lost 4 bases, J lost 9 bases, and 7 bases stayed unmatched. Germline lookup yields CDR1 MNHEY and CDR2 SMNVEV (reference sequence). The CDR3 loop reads CASSSYGTGISPLHF. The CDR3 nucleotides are TGTGCCAGCAGTTCTTACGGGACAGGGATTTCACCCCTCCACTTT.

The CDR3: CASSFGGYTEAFF. The DNA for the CDR3 is TGTGCCAGCAGTTTCGGTGGTTACACTGAAGCTTTCTTT. This chain joins TRBV27 and TRBJ1-1; D is ambiguous. CDR3 length: 13 residues. CDR1 MNHEY and CDR2 SMNVEV come from the germline V gene (reference sequence). The germline V and J ends were trimmed by 3 bases and 3 bases, with 8 bases remaining between them.

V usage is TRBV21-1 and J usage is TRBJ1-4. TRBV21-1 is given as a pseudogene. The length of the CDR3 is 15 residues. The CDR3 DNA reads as TGTGCTATCGAGCGTGTCTTTGCAACTAATGAAAAACTGTTTTTT. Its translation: CAIERVFATNEKLFF.

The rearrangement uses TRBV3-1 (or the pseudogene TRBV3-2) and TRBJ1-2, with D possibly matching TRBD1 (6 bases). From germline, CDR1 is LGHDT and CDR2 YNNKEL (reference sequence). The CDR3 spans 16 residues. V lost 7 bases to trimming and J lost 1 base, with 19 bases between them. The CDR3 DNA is TGTGCCAGCACAAAAGGGGGGCTGGAGGGTAACTATGGCTACACCTTC. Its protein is CASTKGGLEGNYGYTF.

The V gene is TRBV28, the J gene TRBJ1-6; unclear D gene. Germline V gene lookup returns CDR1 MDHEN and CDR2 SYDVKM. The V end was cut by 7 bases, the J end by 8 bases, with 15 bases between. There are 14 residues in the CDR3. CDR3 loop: CASNPNSLYSPLHF. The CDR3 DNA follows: TGTGCCAGCAATCCGAACAGTCTATATTCACCCCTCCACTTT.

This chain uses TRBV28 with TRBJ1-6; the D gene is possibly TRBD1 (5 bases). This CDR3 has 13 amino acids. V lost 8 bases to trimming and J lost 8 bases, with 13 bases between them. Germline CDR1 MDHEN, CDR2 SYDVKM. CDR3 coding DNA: TGTGCCAGCGAGACAGTGTTGGATTCACCCCTCCACTTT. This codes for CASETVLDSPLHF.

CDR3 DNA: TGTGCCAGCAGCCAAGATCTAGCGGGGGGGCCGATGGATACGCAGTATTTT. Amino acid sequence: CASSQDLAGGPMDTQYF. The chain uses TRBV3-1 (or the pseudogene TRBV3-2) and TRBJ2-3; TRBD2 aligns across 12 bases. The V and J ends lost 0 bases and 6 bases, in that order; junction bases with no gene match: 7. The CDR3 loop spans 17 amino acids. Germline assignment: CDR1 LGHDT and CDR2 YNNKEL (reference sequence).

The DNA for the CDR3 is TGTGCCAGCAGCTTAGGACAAAAGACCTACGAGCAGTACTTC. It is translated as CASSLGQKTYEQYF. The J gene is TRBJ2-7, the V gene TRBV11-1; no clear D gene. The CDR3 sequence is 14 residues long. Per germline, CDR1 SGHAT and CDR2 FQDESV (reference sequence). Trimming left V 1 base short and J 2 bases short, with 9 bases between.

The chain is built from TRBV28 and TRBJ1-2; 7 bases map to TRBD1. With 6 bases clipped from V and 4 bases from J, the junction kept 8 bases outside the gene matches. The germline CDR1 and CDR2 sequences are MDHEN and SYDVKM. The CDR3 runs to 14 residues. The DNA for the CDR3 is TGTGCCAGCAGAGGGGACAGTTCCCTCTATGGCTACACCTTC. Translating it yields CASRGDSSLYGYTF.

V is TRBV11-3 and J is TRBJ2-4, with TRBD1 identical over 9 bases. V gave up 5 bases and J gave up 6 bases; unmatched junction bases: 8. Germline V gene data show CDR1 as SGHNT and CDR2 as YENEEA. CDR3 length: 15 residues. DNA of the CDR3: TGTGCCAGCAGCACCACAGGGGGCACGGGAAACATTCAGTACTTC. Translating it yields CASSTTGGTGNIQYF.

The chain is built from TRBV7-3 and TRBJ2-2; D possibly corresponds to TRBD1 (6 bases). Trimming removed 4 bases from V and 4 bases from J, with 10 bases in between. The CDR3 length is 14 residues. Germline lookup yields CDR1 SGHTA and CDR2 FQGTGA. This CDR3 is CASSSGQITGELFF. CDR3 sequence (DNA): TGTGCCAGCAGCTCCGGACAGATCACCGGGGAGCTGTTTTTT.